This T cell receptor beta chain was retrieved from a study of blood T cell repertoires in COVID-19. The germline V gene has CDR1 WNHNN and CDR2 SYGVQD (reference sequence). The V end was cut by 4 bases, the J end by 0 bases, with 7 bases between. The length of the CDR3 is 14 residues. TCRdb keeps only in-frame clones here, not all; method: immunoSEQ multiplex PCR. The repertoire holds some 150,000 clones, with about four fifths as singletons. The receptor was derived from a woman aged 55-69 years with acute or convalescent COVID-19. The chain links TRBV10-1 to TRBJ1-3; D is uncertain. The sequenced material came from peripheral blood. The CDR3 sequence: CASSVGSSGNTIYF. In DNA, the CDR3 is TGCGCCAGCAGTGTGGGCAGCTCTGGAAACACCATATATTTT.